One sample yielded the 3 T cell receptor beta chains listed below, sequenced in a study of early T cells in non-severe SARS-CoV-2 infection (dated by TCRdb to the early 2020s). The protocol used for the library was 5' RACE. Sequencing used a NextSeq 500. The public reads were run again by TCRdb, first through fastp at Q25 and then through MiXCR, and only productive beta chains were kept. Rows matching on CDR3 protein sequence are summarized as one entry with the most common DNA and genes. The sample includes fewer than 65,000 distinct CDR3 sequences, with about 10% observed a single time. The ten largest clonotypes hold just over 4.5% of the sample. Sequenced sample: whole blood. The source of these receptors is an adult who was a healthcare worker with PCR-confirmed SARS-CoV-2 infection or an uninfected control (not recorded which).

This clonotype was seen ten or more times. The chain has TRBV5-1 and TRBJ2-1; D uncertain. V gave up 4 bases and J gave up 3 bases, with 8 bases separating them. This CDR3 has 13 residues. Germline CDR1 is SGHRS and CDR2 is YFSETQ. CDR3 region: CASSPISYNEQFF. The CDR3 coding sequence is TGCGCCAGCAGCCCGATTAGCTACAATGAGCAGTTCTTC.

The chain joins TRBV7-9 to TRBJ1-2; perhaps TRBD1 as D (5 bases). Germline V lookup: CDR1 SEHNR, CDR2 FQNEAQ (reference sequence). Trimming pared 2 bases from V and 7 bases from J, leaving 14 bases between. The CDR3 length is 14 residues. CDR3 nucleotides: TGTGCCAGCAGCTTACAGGGAGGTGGAGTTGGCTACACCTTC. It translates to CASSLQGGGVGYTF.

The V call is TRBV7-2, the J call TRBJ2-7; D remains ambiguous. The CDR3 covers 14 residues. V was pared by 0 bases and J by 0 bases, with 6 bases between. In germline, CDR1 is SGHTA, CDR2 FQGNSA. The CDR3 spells CASSLAQSSYEQYF. The CDR3 coding sequence is TGTGCCAGCAGCTTAGCACAGAGCTCCTACGAGCAGTACTTC.